This T cell receptor beta chain was recovered during a study of response to subunit inactivated influenza vaccine. TCRdb ran MiXCR on the RT-PCR reads and lists one entry per CDR3 protein. The data show roughly 520,000 distinct CDR3 sequences, around 25% seen once. The sequencing here drew on CD4+ T cells sorted from PBMCs, taken roughly 5 days after vaccination. The source of this sequence is a middle-aged man who received an inactivated influenza vaccine.

The CDR3 sequence: CARTAFYGYTF. The CDR3 DNA sequence: TGCGCCAGGACAGCCTTTTATGGCTACACCTTC. The J gene is TRBJ1-2, the V gene TRBV5-1, with a tentative D call TRBD1 (5 bases). The germline CDR1 and CDR2 sequences are SGHRS and YFSETQ. V lost 8 bases and J lost 5, with 10 bases in between. The CDR3 contains 11 residues.